The next 8 T cell receptor beta chains were all read from a single sample in a study of Ad26.COV2.S vaccination and SARS-CoV-2 variants. Treatment in this sample: around 19 received Ad26.COV2.S at low or high dose, single or two shots; 5 received placebo; per-sample allocation not given. Collection of samples fell on day 63 after the first vaccine or placebo injection. TCRdb keeps only in-frame clones here, not all; method: immunoSEQ multiplex PCR. The sample has some 480,000 clones, roughly 89% seen once; the top ten hold 13%. Source: peripheral blood, taken in a trial of Ad26.COV2.S vaccine versus placebo. The receptors derive from a person aged 18-65 years who received the Ad26.COV2.S COVID-19 vaccine or a placebo.

The rearrangement uses TRBV15 and TRBJ2-2; 12 bases are shared with TRBD2. CDR1 is LNHNV, CDR2 YYDKDF, per germline (reference sequence). V lost 1 base to trimming and J lost 4 bases; unmatched junction nucleotides: 1. CDR3 length: 16 amino acids. In nucleotides, the CDR3 is TGTGCCACCAGCAGAGGACTAGCGGGAGTCACCGGGGAGCTGTTTTTT. It translates to CATSRGLAGVTGELFF.

This chain links TRBV9 with TRBJ2-2; 7 nucleotides align to TRBD2. Germline values: CDR1 SGDLS, CDR2 YYNGEE. This CDR3 comprises 16 residues. V shed 3 bases and J 1 base; nucleotides not matched to a gene: 6. The CDR3 region is CASSAPAGRNTGELFF. For the CDR3, the DNA is TGTGCCAGCAGCGCTCCAGCGGGGAGGAACACCGGGGAGCTGTTTTTT.

V usage is TRBV18 and J usage is TRBJ1-1; D ambiguous. The germline gives CDR1 KGHSH, CDR2 LQKENI. The germline V and J ends were trimmed by 4 bases and 5 bases, with 14 bases remaining between them. The CDR3 contains 14 residues. The CDR3 coding sequence is TGTGCCAGCTCACAACTAGAGTCTGATACTGAAGCTTTCTTT. Its translation: CASSQLESDTEAFF.

The V gene is TRBV11-1, the J gene TRBJ2-6; D unresolved. With 1 base removed from V and 2 bases from J, the gap between germline ends came to 9 bases. The germline V gene encodes CDR1 SGHAT and CDR2 FQDESV (reference sequence). CDR3 length: 16 amino acids. This CDR3 reads CASSLDHRAGANVLTF. The CDR3 nucleotides read TGTGCCAGCAGCTTAGATCATCGGGCTGGGGCCAACGTCCTGACTTTC.

This chain uses TRBV9 with TRBJ2-3; weak D call: TRBD2 (6 bases). The germline CDR1 and CDR2 sequences are SGDLS and YYNGEE. Trimming removed 1 base at V and 2 bases at J, with 11 bases between. The CDR3 totals 15 residues. The CDR3 DNA sequence: TGTGCCAGCAGCGTATACCAGGGACTCACAGATACGCAGTATTTT. Translation gives CASSVYQGLTDTQYF.

This chain uses TRBV9 with TRBJ2-2; 7 bases are a match to TRBD2. The germline V gene encodes CDR1 SGDLS and CDR2 YYNGEE. This CDR3 comprises 16 residues. The V gene end was trimmed by 0 bases and the J gene end by 1 base; junction bases not matched to a gene: 3. CDR3 amino acids: CASSVAASGNTGELFF. CDR3 in DNA: TGTGCCAGCAGCGTAGCGGCTAGCGGGAACACCGGGGAGCTGTTTTTT.

This chain connects TRBV19 to TRBJ1-1; D gene unclear. The CDR3 is 12 residues long. V lost 6 bases and J 2 bases, leaving 7 bases between the germline ends. CDR1 and CDR2 (germline): LNHDA, SQIVND (reference sequence). CDR3 coding DNA: TGTGCCAGTAGCCCCGTAAACACTGAAGCTTTCTTT. This codes for CASSPVNTEAFF.

This chain's CDR3 is CATSRVPYTEAFF. The CDR3 coding sequence is TGTGCCACCAGCAGGGTGCCATACACTGAAGCTTTCTTT. J is TRBJ1-1 and V is TRBV15; D unresolved. The CDR3 is 13 amino acids. Trimming stripped 3 bases from V and 3 bases from J, with 8 bases between. Germline CDR1 and CDR2: LNHNV and YYDKDF (reference sequence).